The source of this T cell receptor beta chain is a study of blood T cell repertoires in COVID-19. Across the whole study: The cDNA or gDNA used as material had been derived from T cells, B-cell-depleted T cells, or PBMCs.

This clone has only a few counts. From germline, CDR1 is SGHTA and CDR2 FQGTGA. This CDR3 region has 14 residues. V shed 5 bases, J shed 7 bases, and the junction held 8 bases outside the gene matches. Original data processing: Using reference gene primer amplification, nucleated cell counts were estimated. The assay was immunoSEQ multiplex PCR, and TCRdb's table has in-frame clones only and misses some. The V and J calls and clone size were taken over from that table, and D and trimming were inferred from the DNA. The sample records around 130,000 clones, roughly 79% being singletons. The material sequenced was peripheral blood. V and J are TRBV7-3 and TRBJ2-1; 7 positions agree with TRBD2. The source of this sequence is a human donor in a cohort sampled during active COVID-19. The CDR3 DNA reads as TGTGCCAGCAGCCTCCTGGGGGGGATTAATGAGCAGTTCTTC. It is translated as CASSLLGGINEQFF.